This T cell receptor beta chain was sequenced during a study of shared clonotypes between healthy human individuals. Sorted-subset replicate PCR reactions were performed with about 200 ng DNA, corresponding to 30,000 to 35,000 T cell genomes. Using immunoSEQ multiplex PCR, the repertoire was profiled, and TCRdb retains in-frame clones only, with some absent. Found here are about 1.5 million clones, approximately 98% of them singletons; the top ten hold 0.45%. Naive CD45RA+ and memory CD45RA-negative subsets were split from CD4+ cells. For this clone: The antigen is undetermined.

The CDR3 spans 15 residues. The germline V gene has CDR1 SGHNT and CDR2 YYREEE (reference sequence). Trimming took 4 bases from V and 5 from J; bases not matched to a gene: 8. Study-level findings and limits: Clonotype sharing across a few donors was observed for 4% to 5.5% of naive CD4 clonotypes.

Material: naive CD4+ T cells sorted from blood. The subset is: CD45RA+ positively selected. V usage is TRBV5-4 and J usage is TRBJ1-1; 10 bases line up with TRBD1. This TCR derives from a man aged 25 to 45 in good health. The CDR3 loop is CASSPYDRGRTEAFF. The CDR3 coding sequence is TGTGCCAGCAGCCCGTATGACAGGGGGCGGACTGAAGCTTTCTTT.